A single sample gave rise to the 2 T cell receptor beta chains below, sequenced in a study of shared clonotypes between healthy human individuals. Profiled with immunoSEQ multiplex PCR; TCRdb holds only in-frame clones, not every one. The sample shows over 950,000 clones, 70% to 80% of them seen only once. Material for sequencing was memory CD4+ T cells from PBMCs. Subset meaning: CD45RA-negative fraction. The source is a man younger than 30 in good health. Some clones in this sample may be carry-over from other donors' samples.

The chain is built from TRBV20-1 and TRBJ1-1, with D uncertain. The CDR3 consists of 11 residues. V lost 3 bases, J lost 10 bases, and 12 bases lay in between. CDR1 is DFQATT and CDR2 is SNEGSKA in the germline V gene (reference sequence). As DNA, the CDR3 is TGCAGTGCTAGCGACCTTGAGGCAGCTTTCTTT. This gives the protein CSASDLEAAFF.

V usage is TRBV19 and J usage is TRBJ1-1; TRBD1 might be the D (6 bases). Germline CDR1 LNHDA, CDR2 SQIVND (reference sequence). The CDR3 spans 15 residues. Deletions cut 1 base from V and 0 bases from J, with 9 bases between. The CDR3 loop is CASSIGGGMNTEAFF. The CDR3 region has the DNA TGTGCCAGTAGTATAGGAGGGGGTATGAACACTGAAGCTTTCTTT.